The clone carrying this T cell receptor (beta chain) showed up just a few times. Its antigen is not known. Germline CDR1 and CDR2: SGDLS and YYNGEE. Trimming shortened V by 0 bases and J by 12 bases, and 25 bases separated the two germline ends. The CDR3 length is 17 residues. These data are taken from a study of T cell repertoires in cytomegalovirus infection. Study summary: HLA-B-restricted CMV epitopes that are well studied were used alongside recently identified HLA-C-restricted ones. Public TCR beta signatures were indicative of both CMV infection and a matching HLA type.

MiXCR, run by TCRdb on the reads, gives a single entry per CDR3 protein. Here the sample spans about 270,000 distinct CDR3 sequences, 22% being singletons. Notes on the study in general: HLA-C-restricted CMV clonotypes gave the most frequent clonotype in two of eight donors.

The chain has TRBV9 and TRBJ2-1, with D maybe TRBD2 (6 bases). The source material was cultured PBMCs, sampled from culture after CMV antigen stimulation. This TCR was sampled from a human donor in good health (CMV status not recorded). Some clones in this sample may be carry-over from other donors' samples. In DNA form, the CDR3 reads TGTGCCAGCAGCGTAGGAGGGGAGGAGGTGCCCTTTGCGACGCAGTTCTTC. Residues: CASSVGGEEVPFATQFF.